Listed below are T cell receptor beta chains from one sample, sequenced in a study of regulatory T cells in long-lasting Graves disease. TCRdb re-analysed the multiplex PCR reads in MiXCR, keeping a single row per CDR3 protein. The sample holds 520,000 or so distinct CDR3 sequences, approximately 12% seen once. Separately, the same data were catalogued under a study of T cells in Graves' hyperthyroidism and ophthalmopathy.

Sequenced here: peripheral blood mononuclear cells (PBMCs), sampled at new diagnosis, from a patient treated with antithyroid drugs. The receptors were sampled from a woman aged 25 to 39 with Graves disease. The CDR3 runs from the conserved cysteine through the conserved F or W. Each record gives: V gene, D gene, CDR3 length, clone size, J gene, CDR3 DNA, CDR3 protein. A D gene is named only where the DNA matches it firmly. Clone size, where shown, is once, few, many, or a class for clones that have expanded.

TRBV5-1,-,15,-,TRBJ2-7,TGCGCCAGCAGCTTGGGGACGGCCCAGCCCTACGAGCAGTACTTC,CASSLGTAQPYEQYF
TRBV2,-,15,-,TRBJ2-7,TGTGCCAGCAGGGAGGACAGTCTCGTCCGGTACGAGCAGTACTTC,CASREDSLVRYEQYF
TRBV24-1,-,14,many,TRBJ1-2,TGTGCCACCAGTGCTCCAGAGGCTAACTATGGCTACACCTTC,CATSAPEANYGYTF
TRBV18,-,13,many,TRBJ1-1,TGTGCCAGCTCACCGATGGAGGACACTGAAGCTTTCTTT,CASSPMEDTEAFF
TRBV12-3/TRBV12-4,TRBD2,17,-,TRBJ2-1,TGTGCCAGCAGTTTAATCGGTAGCGGGAGACCCTACAATGAGCAGTTCTTC,CASSLIGSGRPYNEQFF
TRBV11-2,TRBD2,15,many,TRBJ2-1,TGTGCCAGCAGCTCCGGACTAGCGGACTACAATGAGCAGTTCTTC,CASSSGLADYNEQFF
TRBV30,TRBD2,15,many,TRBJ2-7,TGTGCCTGGAGTTTCCCAGCGGGAGTAGACTACGAGCAGTACTTC,CAWSFPAGVDYEQYF
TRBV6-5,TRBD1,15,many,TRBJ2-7,TGTGCCAGCAGTTACTCGGGGACAGGCTCCTACGAGCAGTACTTC,CASSYSGTGSYEQYF
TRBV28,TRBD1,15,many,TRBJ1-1,TGTGCCAGCAGTATGTCAGGGGGCACGAACACTGAAGCTTTCTTT,CASSMSGGTNTEAFF
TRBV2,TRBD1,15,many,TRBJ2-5,TGTGCCAGCAGGCCGGGACAGGCTGGGACGGGGACCCAGTACTTC,CASRPGQAGTGTQYF
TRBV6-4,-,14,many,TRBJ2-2,TGTGCCAGCAGTGGGGACACGAACACCGGGGAGCTGTTTTTT,CASSGDTNTGELFF
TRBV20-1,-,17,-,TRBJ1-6,TGCAGTGCTAGAGATGGCGGAAAGAGCTCCTATAATTCACCCCTCCACTTT,CSARDGGKSSYNSPLHF